This is a list of T cell receptor beta chains from one sample in a study of T cells in Graves' hyperthyroidism and ophthalmopathy. One entry per CDR3 protein results from TCRdb running MiXCR on the multiplex PCR reads. Of 660,000 or so distinct CDR3 sequences listed, less than 25% were seen once; the top ten hold roughly 30%. The sequencing sample was made of blood. The receptors here all came from a man aged 30 to 39 with Graves' ophthalmopathy. Both conserved end residues are part of each CDR3. D genes are given only for firm matches. For some rows the clone size is stated as once, few or many, or as a class when expanded; others skip it.

clone size | J gene | D gene | V gene | CDR3 length | CDR3 protein | CDR3 DNA
many | TRBJ2-1 | - | TRBV12-3/TRBV12-4 | 15 | CASSFRDPSYNEQFF | TGTGCCAGCAGTTTTAGGGACCCCTCCTACAATGAGCAGTTCTTC
- | TRBJ2-4 | - | TRBV20-1 | 16 | CSARDGDYLAKNIQYF | TGCAGTGCTAGAGATGGGGATTATTTAGCCAAAAACATTCAGTACTTC
many | TRBJ2-7 | - | TRBV7-9 | 16 | CASSLASRESSYEQYF | TGTGCCAGCAGCTTAGCGAGCAGGGAGAGCTCCTACGAGCAGTACTTC
- | TRBJ2-7 | TRBD1 | TRBV18 | 15 | CASSRGPGTGYEQYF | TGTGCCAGCTCCCGCGGTCCCGGGACAGGGTACGAGCAGTACTTC
- | TRBJ2-1 | TRBD2 | TRBV7-9 | 16 | CASSTPRTSGRNEQFF | TGTGCCAGCAGCACCCCCCGGACTAGCGGGAGGAATGAGCAGTTCTTC
- | TRBJ1-3 | - | TRBV27 | 14 | CASSPGSVGNTIYF | TGTGCCAGCAGTCCCGGCTCTGTCGGGAACACCATATATTTT
few | TRBJ2-1 | TRBD2 | TRBV10-1 | 15 | CASSEGGLAVNEQFF | TGCGCCAGCAGTGAAGGGGGACTAGCGGTGAATGAGCAGTTCTTC
- | TRBJ2-7 | - | TRBV20-1 | 15 | CSARDLETLTYEQYF | TGCAGTGCTAGAGATCTTGAGACCCTAACCTACGAGCAGTACTTC
- | TRBJ1-2 | - | TRBV29-1 | 11 | CTVDTRYGYTF | TGCACCGTAGACACTCGCTATGGCTACACCTTC
- | TRBJ1-1 | - | TRBV11-2 | 16 | CASSEVGYTGTTEAFF | TGCGCCAGCAGTGAGGTGGGTTATACGGGAACCACTGAAGCTTTCTTT
many | TRBJ2-1 | - | TRBV3-1 | 13 | CASSQVRYNEQFF | TGTGCCAGCAGCCAAGTTCGGTACAATGAGCAGTTCTTC
- | TRBJ1-4 | - | TRBV19 | 14 | CASSMAATNEKLFF | TGTGCCAGTAGTATGGCAGCAACTAATGAAAAACTGTTTTTT
many | TRBJ2-7 | TRBD1 | TRBV7-9 | 14 | CASSSPGTGNEQYF | TGTGCCAGCAGCTCTCCGGGGACAGGGAACGAGCAGTACTTC
many | TRBJ1-5 | - | TRBV18 | 16 | CASSLSSPNSNQPQHF | TGTGCCAGCTCACTTTCGTCCCCCAATAGCAATCAGCCCCAGCATTTT
many | TRBJ2-7 | - | TRBV28 | 11 | CASSLMHEQYF | TGTGCCAGCAGTTTAATGCACGAGCAGTACTTC
once | TRBJ2-4 | TRBD1 | TRBV28 | 19 | CASSFIRDRGRGAKNIQYF | TGTGCCAGCAGTTTTATCCGGGACAGGGGGCGTGGGGCCAAAAACATTCAGTACTTC
few | TRBJ2-5 | - | TRBV28 | 12 | CASSVVSETQYF | TGTGCCAGCAGTGTCGTAAGCGAGACCCAGTACTTC
- | TRBJ2-3 | - | TRBV12-5 | 15 | CASGYPVASTDTQYF | TGTGCTAGTGGTTACCCAGTAGCTAGCACAGATACGCAGTATTTT
- | TRBJ2-7 | TRBD1 | TRBV7-9 | 17 | CASSSGEGQRSSYEQYF | TGTGCCAGCAGCTCCGGAGAGGGACAGAGAAGCTCCTACGAGCAGTACTTC
few | TRBJ2-5 | TRBD1 | TRBV7-6 | 14 | CASSISRGRETQYF | TGTGCCAGCAGCATCTCCAGGGGGCGAGAGACCCAGTACTTC
- | TRBJ2-1 | - | TRBV25-1 | 14 | CASSEFGRGPYQFF | TGTGCCAGCAGTGAATTCGGCCGGGGGCCGTACCAGTTCTTC
- | TRBJ1-4 | - | TRBV11-2 | 13 | CASHTGFREKLFF | TGTGCCAGCCACACAGGGTTCCGGGAAAAACTGTTTTTT
many | TRBJ1-1 | - | TRBV27 | 16 | CASSQNRQILNTEAFF | TGTGCCAGCAGTCAAAACCGACAGATTCTGAACACTGAAGCTTTCTTT
- | TRBJ2-1 | TRBD2 | TRBV6-1 | 16 | CASSHEATSGTYEQFF | TGTGCCAGCAGTCATGAAGCGACTAGCGGGACATATGAGCAGTTCTTC
- | TRBJ1-3 | - | TRBV5-1 | 14 | CASRVRETGNTIYF | TGCGCCAGCAGGGTACGGGAAACGGGAAACACCATATATTTT
few | TRBJ2-5 | - | TRBV5-1 | 16 | CASSLASYGVRETQYF | TGCGCCAGCAGCTTGGCTTCCTACGGGGTTAGAGAGACCCAGTACTTC
few | TRBJ2-5 | - | TRBV6-1 | 15 | CASSRTGRDQETQYF | TGTGCCAGCAGCAGGACAGGGAGGGACCAAGAGACCCAGTACTTC
many | TRBJ2-7 | - | TRBV5-1 | 11 | CASIGVNEQYF | TGCGCCAGCATCGGGGTCAACGAGCAGTACTTC
many | TRBJ2-1 | - | TRBV6-2/TRBV6-3 | 16 | CASSYSSVSRYNEQFF | TGTGCCAGCAGTTACTCCTCGGTCTCGCGGTACAATGAGCAGTTCTTC
- | TRBJ2-2 | - | TRBV29-1 | 10 | CSGFAGELFF | TGCAGCGGATTTGCCGGGGAGCTGTTTTTT
- | TRBJ1-4 | TRBD1 | TRBV28 | 16 | CAGSLELTGANEKLFF | TGTGCCGGCAGCCTAGAGTTGACAGGGGCTAATGAAAAACTGTTTTTT
- | TRBJ1-4 | - | TRBV4-1 | 16 | CASSQALDRNNEKLFF | TGCGCCAGCAGCCAAGCTCTCGACAGAAATAATGAAAAACTGTTTTTT
- | TRBJ2-1 | TRBD2 | TRBV20-1 | 16 | CSASAALAGVVFEQFF | TGCAGTGCTAGCGCCGCACTAGCGGGAGTAGTATTTGAGCAGTTCTTC
few | TRBJ1-5 | - | TRBV4-1 | 15 | CASSQVGVPGQPQHF | TGCGCCAGCAGCCAAGTTGGGGTCCCGGGTCAGCCCCAGCATTTT
- | TRBJ2-1 | - | TRBV6-1 | 13 | CASSEFSWNEQFF | TGTGCCAGCAGTGAGTTTTCGTGGAATGAGCAGTTCTTC
- | TRBJ2-5 | TRBD2 | TRBV7-2 | 15 | CASSLGPREVGTQYF | TGTGCCAGCAGCTTAGGTCCGCGGGAGGTCGGGACCCAGTACTTC
many | TRBJ2-3 | TRBD1 | TRBV28 | 14 | CASSPAGGLDTQYF | TGTGCCAGCAGTCCCGCAGGGGGATTAGATACGCAGTATTTT
once | TRBJ2-5 | TRBD2 | TRBV29-1 | 15 | CSPDPTTSGKETQYF | TGCAGCCCAGACCCGACGACTAGCGGAAAAGAGACCCAGTACTTC
many | TRBJ2-7 | - | TRBV6-1 | 16 | CASTREGNYLPYEQYF | TGTGCCAGCACCCGAGAAGGGAACTACCTTCCCTACGAGCAGTACTTC
few | TRBJ1-5 | - | TRBV28 | 16 | CASSLKQGNSNQPQHF | TGTGCCAGCAGCCTAAAACAGGGAAATAGCAATCAGCCCCAGCATTTT
many | TRBJ1-5 | - | TRBV20-1 | 12 | CSAGLANQPQHF | TGCAGTGCAGGGCTCGCCAATCAGCCCCAGCATTTT
- | TRBJ1-2 | TRBD1 | TRBV4-2 | 15 | CASSQGQGGLYGYTF | TGTGCCAGCAGCCAAGGACAGGGGGGTTTGTATGGCTACACCTTC
many | TRBJ2-3 | TRBD1 | TRBV12-3/TRBV12-4 | 15 | CASHPRGRSTDTQYF | TGTGCCAGCCACCCGAGGGGGCGGAGCACAGATACGCAGTATTTT
few | TRBJ2-3 | TRBD1 | TRBV5-8 | 15 | CASSRGQGVPDTQYF | TGTGCCAGCAGTCGAGGACAGGGAGTCCCAGATACGCAGTATTTT
- | TRBJ2-7 | - | TRBV27 | 14 | CASSPTGIPYEQYF | TGTGCCAGCAGTCCCACAGGGATACCCTACGAGCAGTACTTC
- | TRBJ1-2 | - | TRBV6-1 | 12 | CASSRTGYGYTF | TGTGCCAGCAGTCGGACGGGCTATGGCTACACCTTC
- | TRBJ2-3 | - | TRBV20-1 | 18 | CSASPGASGSSSTDTQYF | TGCAGTGCTAGTCCGGGAGCGAGTGGTTCCTCTAGCACAGATACGCAGTATTTT
- | TRBJ2-1 | TRBD2 | TRBV5-1 | 15 | CASSTTSGRYNEQFF | TGCGCCAGCAGCACAACTAGCGGGAGATACAATGAGCAGTTCTTC
many | TRBJ2-3 | TRBD2 | TRBV6-6 | 19 | CASSYSGAGGSASTDTQYF | TGTGCCAGCAGTTACTCGGGAGCGGGAGGTTCCGCCAGCACAGATACGCAGTATTTT
- | TRBJ2-1 | TRBD2 | TRBV12-3/TRBV12-4 | 15 | CASSSLAGENNEQFF | TGTGCCAGCAGTTCCTTAGCGGGAGAGAACAATGAGCAGTTCTTC
many | TRBJ2-3 | TRBD2 | TRBV11-2 | 18 | CASSSRLAGGPRPDTQYF | TGTGCCAGCAGCTCAAGACTAGCGGGAGGGCCGAGGCCAGATACGCAGTATTTT
- | TRBJ1-5 | - | TRBV20-1 | 15 | CSALRGGTKSQPQHF | TGCAGTGCTCTCCGAGGCGGGACAAAGAGTCAGCCCCAGCATTTT
- | TRBJ1-4 | - | TRBV5-1 | 15 | CASSRDIRSNEKLFF | TGCGCCAGCAGCAGGGACATCCGATCTAATGAAAAACTGTTTTTT